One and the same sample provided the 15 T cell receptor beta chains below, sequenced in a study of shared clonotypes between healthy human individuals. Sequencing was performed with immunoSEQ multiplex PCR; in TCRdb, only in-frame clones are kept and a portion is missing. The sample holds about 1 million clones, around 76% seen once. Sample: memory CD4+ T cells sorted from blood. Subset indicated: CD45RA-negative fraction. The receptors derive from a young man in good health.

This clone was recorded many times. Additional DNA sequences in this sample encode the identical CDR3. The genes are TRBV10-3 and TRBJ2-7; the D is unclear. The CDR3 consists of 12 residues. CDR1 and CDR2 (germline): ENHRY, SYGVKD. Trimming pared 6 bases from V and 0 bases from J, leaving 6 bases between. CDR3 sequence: CAIRDRSYEQYF. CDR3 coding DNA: TGTGCCATCAGGGACCGCTCCTACGAGCAGTACTTC.

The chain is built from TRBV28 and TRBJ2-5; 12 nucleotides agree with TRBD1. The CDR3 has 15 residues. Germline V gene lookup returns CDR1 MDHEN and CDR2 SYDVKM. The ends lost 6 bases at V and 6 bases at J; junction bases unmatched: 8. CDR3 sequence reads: CASSPGTGGLKTQYF. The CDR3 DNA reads TGTGCCAGCAGCCCCGGGACAGGGGGCTTGAAGACCCAGTACTTC.

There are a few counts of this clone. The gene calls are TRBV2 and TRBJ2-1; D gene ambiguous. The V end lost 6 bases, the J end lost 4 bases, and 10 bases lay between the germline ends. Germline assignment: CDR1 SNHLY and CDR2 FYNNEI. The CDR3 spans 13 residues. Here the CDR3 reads CASRKDLYNEQFF. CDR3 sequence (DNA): TGTGCCAGCAGAAAGGACCTTTACAATGAGCAGTTCTTC.

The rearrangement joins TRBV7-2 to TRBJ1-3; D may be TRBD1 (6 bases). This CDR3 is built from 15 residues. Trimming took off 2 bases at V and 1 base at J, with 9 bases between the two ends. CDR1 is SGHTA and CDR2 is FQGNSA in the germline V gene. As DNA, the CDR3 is TGTGCCAGCAGCTTAAGGGGGGCTTCTGGAAACACCATATATTTT. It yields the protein CASSLRGASGNTIYF.

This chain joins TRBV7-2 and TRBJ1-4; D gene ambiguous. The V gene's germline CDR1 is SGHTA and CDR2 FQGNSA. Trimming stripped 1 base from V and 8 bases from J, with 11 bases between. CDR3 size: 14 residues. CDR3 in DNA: TGTGCCAGCAGCTTAGGATTTGGTGGGGAAAAACTGTTTTTT. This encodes CASSLGFGGEKLFF.

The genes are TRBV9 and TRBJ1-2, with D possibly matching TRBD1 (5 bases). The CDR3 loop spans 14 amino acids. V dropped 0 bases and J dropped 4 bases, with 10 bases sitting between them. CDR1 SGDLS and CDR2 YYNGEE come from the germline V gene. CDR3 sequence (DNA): TGTGCCAGCAGCGTAGCTGCAGGGATCTATGGCTACACCTTC. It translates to CASSVAAGIYGYTF.

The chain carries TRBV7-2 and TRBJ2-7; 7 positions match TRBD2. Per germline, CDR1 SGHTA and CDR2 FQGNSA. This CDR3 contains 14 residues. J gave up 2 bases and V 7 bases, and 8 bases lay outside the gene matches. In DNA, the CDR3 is TGTGCCAGCAACCTGGGGACTATGACCTACGAGCAGTACTTC. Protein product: CASNLGTMTYEQYF.

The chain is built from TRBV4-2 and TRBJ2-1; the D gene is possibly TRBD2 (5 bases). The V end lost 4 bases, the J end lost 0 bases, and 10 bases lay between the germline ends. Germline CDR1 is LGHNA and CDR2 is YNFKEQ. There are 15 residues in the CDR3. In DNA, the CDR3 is TGTGCCAGCAGCCCCGAAGGGAGCTCCTACAATGAGCAGTTCTTC. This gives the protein CASSPEGSSYNEQFF.

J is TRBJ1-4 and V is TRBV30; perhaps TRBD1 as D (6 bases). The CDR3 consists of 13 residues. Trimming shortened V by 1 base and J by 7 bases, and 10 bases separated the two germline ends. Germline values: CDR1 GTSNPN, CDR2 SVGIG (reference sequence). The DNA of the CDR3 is TGTGCCTGGAGTGGACAGGTTCGTGAAAAACTGTTTTTT. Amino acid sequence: CAWSGQVREKLFF.

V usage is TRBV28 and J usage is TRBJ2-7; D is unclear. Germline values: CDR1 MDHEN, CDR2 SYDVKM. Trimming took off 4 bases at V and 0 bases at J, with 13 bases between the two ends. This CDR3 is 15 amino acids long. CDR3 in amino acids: CASSSPTTVSYEQYF. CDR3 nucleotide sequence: TGTGCCAGCAGTTCGCCTACTACAGTCTCCTACGAGCAGTACTTC.

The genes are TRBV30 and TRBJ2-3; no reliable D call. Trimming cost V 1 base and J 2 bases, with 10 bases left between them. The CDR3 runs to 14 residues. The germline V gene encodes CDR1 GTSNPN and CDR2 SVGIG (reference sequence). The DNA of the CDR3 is TGTGCCTGGAGTGGGGATGGGGACACAGATACGCAGTATTTT. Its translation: CAWSGDGDTDTQYF.

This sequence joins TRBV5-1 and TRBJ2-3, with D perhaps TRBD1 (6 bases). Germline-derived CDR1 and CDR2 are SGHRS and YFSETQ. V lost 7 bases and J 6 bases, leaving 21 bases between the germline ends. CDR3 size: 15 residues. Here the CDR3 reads CASSSARTAGDTQYF. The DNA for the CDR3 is TGCGCCAGCTCCTCCGCAAGGACAGCCGGGGATACGCAGTATTTT.

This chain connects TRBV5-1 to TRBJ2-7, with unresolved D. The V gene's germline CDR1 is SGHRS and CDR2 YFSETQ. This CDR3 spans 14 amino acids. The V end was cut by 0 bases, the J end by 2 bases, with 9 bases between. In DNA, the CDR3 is TGCGCCAGCAGCTTGGACGGCAGTACCTACGAGCAGTACTTC. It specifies CASSLDGSTYEQYF.

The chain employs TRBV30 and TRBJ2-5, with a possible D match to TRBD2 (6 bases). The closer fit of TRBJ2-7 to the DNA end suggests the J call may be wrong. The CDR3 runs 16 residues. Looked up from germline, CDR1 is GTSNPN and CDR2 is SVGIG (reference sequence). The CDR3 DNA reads TGTGCCTGGAGTACTAGCTCCCTCAGGCGGTCCTACGAGCAGTACTTC. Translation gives CAWSTSSLRRSYEQYF.

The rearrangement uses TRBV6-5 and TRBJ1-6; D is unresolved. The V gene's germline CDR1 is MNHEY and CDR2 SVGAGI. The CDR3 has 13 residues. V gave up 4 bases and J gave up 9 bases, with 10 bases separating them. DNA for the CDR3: TGTGCCAGCAGTTTCCTCGGGGTTTCACCCCTCCACTTT. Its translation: CASSFLGVSPLHF.